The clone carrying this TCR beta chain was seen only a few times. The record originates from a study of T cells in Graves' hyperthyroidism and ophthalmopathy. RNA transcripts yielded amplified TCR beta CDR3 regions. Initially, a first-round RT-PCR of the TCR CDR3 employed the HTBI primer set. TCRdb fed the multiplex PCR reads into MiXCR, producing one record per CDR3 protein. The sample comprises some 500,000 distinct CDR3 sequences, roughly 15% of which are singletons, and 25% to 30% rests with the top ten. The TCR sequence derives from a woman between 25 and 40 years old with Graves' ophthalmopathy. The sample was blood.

This CDR3 is CASSSVSGTSSYEQYF. The CDR3 nucleotides read TGTGCCAGCAGCTCCGTCTCCGGGACAAGCTCCTACGAGCAGTACTTC. The chain carries TRBV5-6 and TRBJ2-7; tentative D call: TRBD1 (6 bases). The germline V gene has CDR1 SGHDT and CDR2 YYEEEE. The V and J ends lost 3 bases and 0 bases respectively, with 16 bases between them. The CDR3 spans 16 residues.